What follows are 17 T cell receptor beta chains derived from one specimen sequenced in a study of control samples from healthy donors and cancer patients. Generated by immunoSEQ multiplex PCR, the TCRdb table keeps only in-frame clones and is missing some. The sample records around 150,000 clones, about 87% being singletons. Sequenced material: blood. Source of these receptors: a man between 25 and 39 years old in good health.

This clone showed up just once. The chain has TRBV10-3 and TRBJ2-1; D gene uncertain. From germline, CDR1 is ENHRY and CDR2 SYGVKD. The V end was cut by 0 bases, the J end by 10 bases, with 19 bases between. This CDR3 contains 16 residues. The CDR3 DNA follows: TGTGCCATCAGTGAGTCGATAGGGAAAGCTTACCAAGAGCAGTTCTTC. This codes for CAISESIGKAYQEQFF.

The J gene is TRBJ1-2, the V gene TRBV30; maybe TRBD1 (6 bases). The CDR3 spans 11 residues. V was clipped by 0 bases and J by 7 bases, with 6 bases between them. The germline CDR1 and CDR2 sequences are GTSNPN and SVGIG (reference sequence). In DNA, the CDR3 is TGTGCCTGGAGTGTAGGGGGTGGCTACACCTTC. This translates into CAWSVGGGYTF. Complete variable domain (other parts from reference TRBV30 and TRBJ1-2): SQTIHQWPATLVQPVGSPLSLECTVEGTSNPNLYWYRQAAGRGLQLLFYSVGIGQISSEVPQNLSASRPQDRQFILSSKKLLLSDSGFYLCAWSVGGGYTFGSGTRLTVV.

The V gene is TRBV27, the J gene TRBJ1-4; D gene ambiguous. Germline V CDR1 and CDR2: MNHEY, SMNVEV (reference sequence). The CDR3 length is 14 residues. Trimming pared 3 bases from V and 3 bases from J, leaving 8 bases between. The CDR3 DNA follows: TGTGCCAGCAGTTTGGGTAAAGCTAATGAAAAACTGTTTTTT. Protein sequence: CASSLGKANEKLFF.

The CDR3 loop reads CASNRGQGSPYNSPLHF. As DNA, the CDR3 is TGTGCCAGCAACAGGGGACAGGGGTCTCCCTATAATTCACCCCTCCACTTT. The chain is built from TRBV7-9 and TRBJ1-6; 10 bases match TRBD1. Germline CDR1 and CDR2: SEHNR and FQNEAQ (reference sequence). V trimming: 7 bases; J trimming: 2 bases; junction bases outside the gene matches: 8. This CDR3 spans 17 amino acids.

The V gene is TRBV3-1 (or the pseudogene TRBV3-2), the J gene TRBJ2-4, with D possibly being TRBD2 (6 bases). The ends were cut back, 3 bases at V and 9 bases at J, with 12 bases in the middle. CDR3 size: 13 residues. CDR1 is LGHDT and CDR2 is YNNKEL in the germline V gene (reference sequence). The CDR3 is CASSQGTLSIQYF. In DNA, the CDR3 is TGTGCCAGCAGCCAGGGGACTCTCAGCATTCAGTACTTC.

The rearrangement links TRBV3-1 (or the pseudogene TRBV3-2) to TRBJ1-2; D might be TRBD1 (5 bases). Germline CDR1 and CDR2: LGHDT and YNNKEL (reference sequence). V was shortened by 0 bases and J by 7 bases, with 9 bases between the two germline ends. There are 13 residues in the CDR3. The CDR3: CASSQEGGAGYTF. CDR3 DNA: TGTGCCAGCAGCCAAGAAGGAGGGGCTGGCTACACCTTC.

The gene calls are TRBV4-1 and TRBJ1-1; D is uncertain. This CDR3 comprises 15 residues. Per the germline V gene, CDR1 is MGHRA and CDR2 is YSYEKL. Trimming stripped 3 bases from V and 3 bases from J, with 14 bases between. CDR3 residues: CASSQPDRQYTEAFF. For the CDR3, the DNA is TGCGCCAGCAGCCAGCCGGACCGTCAATACACTGAAGCTTTCTTT.

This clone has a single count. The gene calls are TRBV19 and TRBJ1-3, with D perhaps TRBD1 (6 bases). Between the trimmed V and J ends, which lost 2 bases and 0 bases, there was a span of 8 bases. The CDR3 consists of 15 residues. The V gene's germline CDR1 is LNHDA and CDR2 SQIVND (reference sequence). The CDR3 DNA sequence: TGTGCCAGTAGTATACAGGGGCGCTCTGGAAACACCATATATTTT. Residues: CASSIQGRSGNTIYF.

The CDR3: CASSFPEGNQPQHF. The CDR3 region has the DNA TGTGCCAGCAGTTTCCCGGAGGGCAATCAGCCCCAGCATTTT. The J gene is TRBJ1-5, the V gene TRBV28, with D unclear. This CDR3 region has 14 residues. Germline V CDR1 and CDR2: MDHEN, SYDVKM. V gave up 3 bases and J gave up 2 bases, with 8 bases separating them.

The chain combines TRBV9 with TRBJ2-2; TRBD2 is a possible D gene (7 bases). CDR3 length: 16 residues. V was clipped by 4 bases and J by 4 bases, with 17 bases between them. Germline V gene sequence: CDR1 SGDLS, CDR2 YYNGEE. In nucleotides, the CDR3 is TGTGCCAGCAGCTACTCGGGGGGCGGGAGCACCGGGGAGCTGTTTTTT. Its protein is CASSYSGGGSTGELFF.

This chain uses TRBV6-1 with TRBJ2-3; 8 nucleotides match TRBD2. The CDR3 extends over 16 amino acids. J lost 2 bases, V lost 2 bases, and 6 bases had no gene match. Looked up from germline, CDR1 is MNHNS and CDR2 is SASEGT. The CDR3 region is CASSEKGGGTTDTQYF. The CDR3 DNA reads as TGTGCCAGCAGTGAAAAGGGCGGGGGGACCACAGATACGCAGTATTTT.

As DNA, the CDR3 is TGTGCCAGCAGCTTGGGGGGAACGGCCAGCTCCTACGAGCAGTACTTC. Protein sequence: CASSLGGTASSYEQYF. The rearrangement links TRBV5-5 to TRBJ2-7; D unclear. Germline V lookup: CDR1 SGHKS, CDR2 YYEKEE (reference sequence). This CDR3 is built from 16 residues. The V end was cut by 0 bases, the J end by 0 bases, with 13 bases between.

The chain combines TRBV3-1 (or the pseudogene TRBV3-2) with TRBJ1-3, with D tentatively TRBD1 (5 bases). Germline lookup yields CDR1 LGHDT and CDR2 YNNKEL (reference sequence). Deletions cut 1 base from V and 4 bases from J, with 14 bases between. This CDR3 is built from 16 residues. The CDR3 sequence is CASSQGRGLSGNTIYF. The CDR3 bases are TGTGCCAGCAGCCAAGGGCGGGGGTTGTCAGGAAACACCATATATTTT.

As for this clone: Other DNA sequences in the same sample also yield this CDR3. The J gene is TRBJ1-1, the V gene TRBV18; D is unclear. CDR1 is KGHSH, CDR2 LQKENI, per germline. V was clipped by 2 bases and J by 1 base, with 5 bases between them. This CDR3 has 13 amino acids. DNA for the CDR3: TGTGCCAGCTCACCAGGCCCGAACACTGAAGCTTTCTTT. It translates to CASSPGPNTEAFF.

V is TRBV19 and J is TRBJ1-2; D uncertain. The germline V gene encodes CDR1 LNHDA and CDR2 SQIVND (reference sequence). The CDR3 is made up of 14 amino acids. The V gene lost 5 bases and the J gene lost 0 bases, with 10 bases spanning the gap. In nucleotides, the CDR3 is TGTGCCAGTAGTTTGGCACTTTCTAACTATGGCTACACCTTC. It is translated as CASSLALSNYGYTF.

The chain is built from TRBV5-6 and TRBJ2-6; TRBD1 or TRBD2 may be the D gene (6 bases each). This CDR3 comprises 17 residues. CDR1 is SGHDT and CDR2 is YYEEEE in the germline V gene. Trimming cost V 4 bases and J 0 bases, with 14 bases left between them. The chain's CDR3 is CASSPGGSLSGANVLTF. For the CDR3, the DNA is TGTGCCAGCAGCCCCGGGGGCAGCCTCTCTGGGGCCAACGTCCTGACTTTC.

Here the CDR3 reads CASTPGTGAGGQPQHF. The CDR3 DNA reads TGTGCCAGTACCCCCGGGACAGGGGCCGGGGGCCAGCCCCAGCATTTT. The V and J genes are TRBV19 and TRBJ1-5, with 10 bases lining up with TRBD1. Germline assignment: CDR1 LNHDA and CDR2 SQIVND (reference sequence). This CDR3 contains 16 residues. J gave up 7 bases and V 7 bases, and 13 bases lay outside the gene matches.